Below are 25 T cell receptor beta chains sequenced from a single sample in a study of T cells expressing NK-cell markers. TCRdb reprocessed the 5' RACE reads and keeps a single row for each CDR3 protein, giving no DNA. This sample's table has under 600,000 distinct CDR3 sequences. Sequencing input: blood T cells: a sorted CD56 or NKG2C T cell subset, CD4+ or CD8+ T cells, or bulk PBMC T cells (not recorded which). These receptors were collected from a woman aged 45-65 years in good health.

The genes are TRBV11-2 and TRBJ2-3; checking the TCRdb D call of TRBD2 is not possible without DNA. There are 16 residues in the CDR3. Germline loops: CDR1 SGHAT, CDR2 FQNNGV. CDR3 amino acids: CASSLSGAHHSDTQYF.

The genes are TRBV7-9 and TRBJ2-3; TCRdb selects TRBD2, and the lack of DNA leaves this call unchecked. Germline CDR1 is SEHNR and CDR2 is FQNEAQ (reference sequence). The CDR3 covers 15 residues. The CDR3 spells CASSLGLAGRASQYF.

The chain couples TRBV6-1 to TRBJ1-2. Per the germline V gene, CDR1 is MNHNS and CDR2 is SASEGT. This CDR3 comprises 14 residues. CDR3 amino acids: CASSQTTAPYGYTF.

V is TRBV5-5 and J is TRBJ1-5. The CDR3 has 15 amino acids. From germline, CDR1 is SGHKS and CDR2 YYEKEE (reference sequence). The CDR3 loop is CASSLAVGVGQPQHF.

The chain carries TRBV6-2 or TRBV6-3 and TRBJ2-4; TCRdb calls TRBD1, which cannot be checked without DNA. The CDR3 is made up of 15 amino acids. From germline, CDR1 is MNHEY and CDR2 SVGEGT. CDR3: CASRPPRDVGNIQYF.

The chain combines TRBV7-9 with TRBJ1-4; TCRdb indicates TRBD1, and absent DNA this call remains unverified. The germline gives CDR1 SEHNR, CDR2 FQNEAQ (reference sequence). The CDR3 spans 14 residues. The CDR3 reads CASSLFGGSEKLFF.

The CDR3 protein is CASSQLGTQPQHF. This chain uses TRBV16 with TRBJ1-5; absent DNA, TCRdb's TRBD1 call cannot be checked. CDR1 and CDR2 (germline): KGHSY, FQNENV. The CDR3 has 13 amino acids.

Here the CDR3 reads CSVKGGQRGSTDTQYF. The J gene is TRBJ2-3, the V gene TRBV29-1; TCRdb indicates TRBD1, and absent DNA this call remains unverified. The CDR3 totals 16 residues. Looked up from germline, CDR1 is SQVTM and CDR2 is ANQGSEA.

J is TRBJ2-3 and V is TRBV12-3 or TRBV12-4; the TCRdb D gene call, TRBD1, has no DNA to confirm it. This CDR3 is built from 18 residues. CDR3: CASSLNGLTGVGADTQYF.

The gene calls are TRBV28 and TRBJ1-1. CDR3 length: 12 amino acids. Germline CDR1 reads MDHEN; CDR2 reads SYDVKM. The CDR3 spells CASTGPGTEAFF.

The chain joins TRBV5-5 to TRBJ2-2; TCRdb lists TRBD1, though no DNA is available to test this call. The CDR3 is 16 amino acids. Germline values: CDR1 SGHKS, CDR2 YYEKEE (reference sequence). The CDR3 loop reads CASSPRWDRGLGELFF.

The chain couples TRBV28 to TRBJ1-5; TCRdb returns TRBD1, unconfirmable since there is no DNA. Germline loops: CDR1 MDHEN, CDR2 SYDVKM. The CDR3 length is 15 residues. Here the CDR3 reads CASSLVGLLSQPQHF.

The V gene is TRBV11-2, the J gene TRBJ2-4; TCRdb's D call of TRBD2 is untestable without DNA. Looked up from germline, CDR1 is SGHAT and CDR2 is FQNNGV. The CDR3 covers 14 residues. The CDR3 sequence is CASSSTRNRNIQYF.

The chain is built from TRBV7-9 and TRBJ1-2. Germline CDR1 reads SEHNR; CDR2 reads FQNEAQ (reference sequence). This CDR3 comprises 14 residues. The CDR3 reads CASSLTNGYDGYTF.

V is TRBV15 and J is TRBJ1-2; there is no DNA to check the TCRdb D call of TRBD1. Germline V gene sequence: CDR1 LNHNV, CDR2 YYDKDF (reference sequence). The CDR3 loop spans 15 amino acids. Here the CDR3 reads CATSRDSQGLGGYTF.

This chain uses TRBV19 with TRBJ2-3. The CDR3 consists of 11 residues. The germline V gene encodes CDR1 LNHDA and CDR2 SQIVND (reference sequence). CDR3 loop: CATQNTDTQYF.

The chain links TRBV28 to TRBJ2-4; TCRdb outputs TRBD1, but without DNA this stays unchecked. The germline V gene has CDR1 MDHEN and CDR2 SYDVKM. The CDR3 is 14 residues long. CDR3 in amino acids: CASSPRTGMNIQYF.

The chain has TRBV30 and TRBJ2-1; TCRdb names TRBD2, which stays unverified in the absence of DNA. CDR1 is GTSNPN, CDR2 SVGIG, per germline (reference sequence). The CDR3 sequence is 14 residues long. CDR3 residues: CAWRVAGVIYEQFF.

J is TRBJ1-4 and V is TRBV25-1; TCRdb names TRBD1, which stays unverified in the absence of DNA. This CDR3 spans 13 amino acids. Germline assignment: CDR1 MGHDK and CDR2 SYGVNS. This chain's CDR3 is CASRVPRGEKLFF.

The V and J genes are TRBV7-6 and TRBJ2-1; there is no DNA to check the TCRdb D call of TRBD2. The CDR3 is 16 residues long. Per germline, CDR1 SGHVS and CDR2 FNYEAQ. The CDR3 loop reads CASSLLRAVYRNEQFF.

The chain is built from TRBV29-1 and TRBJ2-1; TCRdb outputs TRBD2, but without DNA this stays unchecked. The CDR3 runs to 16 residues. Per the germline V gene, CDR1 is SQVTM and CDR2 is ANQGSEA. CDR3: CSVTGTSGRGVNEQFF.

The CDR3 protein is CASSIGTSSYNEQFF. This chain links TRBV7-3 with TRBJ2-1; without DNA, the TCRdb call of TRBD1 cannot be checked. Per the germline V gene, CDR1 is SGHTA and CDR2 is FQGTGA. The CDR3 spans 15 residues.

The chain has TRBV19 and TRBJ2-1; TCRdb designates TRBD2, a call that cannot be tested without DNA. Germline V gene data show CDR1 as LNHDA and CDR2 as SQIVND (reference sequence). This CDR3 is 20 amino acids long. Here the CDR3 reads CASSAIPRQGASGRFNEQFF.

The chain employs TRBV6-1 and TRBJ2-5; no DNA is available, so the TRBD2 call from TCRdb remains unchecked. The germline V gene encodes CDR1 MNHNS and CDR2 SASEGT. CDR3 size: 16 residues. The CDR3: CASSEGAGTWGETQYF.

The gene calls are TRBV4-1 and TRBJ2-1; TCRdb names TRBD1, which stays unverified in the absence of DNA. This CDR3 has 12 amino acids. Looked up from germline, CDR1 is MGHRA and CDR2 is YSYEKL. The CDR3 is CASSQVARGQFF.